These 26 T cell receptor beta chains share one sample of origin, sequenced in a study of cytomegalovirus exposure and HLA in healthy donors. PCR used 60 Vbeta primers and 13 Jbeta primers. TCRdb's table, derived via immunoSEQ multiplex PCR, lists solely in-frame clones and lacks some. Here the sample spans over 100,000 clones, around 75% being singletons. Sequenced input: PBMCs. Receptor source: a woman aged 25 to 39 in good health and CMV-seronegative.

V gene TRBV30 combines with J gene TRBJ2-5, with a tentative D call TRBD2 (6 bases). CDR3 length: 15 amino acids. Germline CDR1 reads GTSNPN; CDR2 reads SVGIG (reference sequence). V lost 0 bases to trimming and J lost 2 bases, with 13 bases between them. CDR3 sequence reads: CAWSVSSVRQETQYF. The CDR3 DNA is TGTGCCTGGAGTGTTTCTAGCGTGAGGCAAGAGACCCAGTACTTC.

The gene calls are TRBV30 and TRBJ2-2; 7 bases fit TRBD2. The CDR3 extends over 15 amino acids. Germline loops: CDR1 GTSNPN, CDR2 SVGIG (reference sequence). The J segment lost 4 bases and the V segment lost 4 bases, leaving 9 bases of the junction unmatched. The CDR3 spells CAWKPSGGGTGELFF. CDR3 DNA: TGTGCCTGGAAACCTAGCGGAGGTGGCACCGGGGAGCTGTTTTTT.

This rearrangement joins TRBV15 to TRBJ1-2, with D uncertain. The CDR3 runs 16 residues. V was cut by 3 bases and J by 3 bases, with 17 bases left in between. Germline loops: CDR1 LNHNV, CDR2 YYDKDF (reference sequence). As DNA, the CDR3 is TGTGCCACCAGCAGGCCTGGAACACAGACCGACTATGGCTACACCTTC. Translation gives CATSRPGTQTDYGYTF.

J is TRBJ1-1 and V is TRBV7-8, with 7 positions matching TRBD1. This CDR3 spans 14 amino acids. With 6 bases clipped from V and 1 base from J, the junction kept 5 bases outside the gene matches. Germline V gene lookup returns CDR1 SGHVS and CDR2 FQNEAQ. The CDR3 coding sequence is TGTGCCAGCAGGACGAACAGGGGGAACACTGAAGCTTTCTTT. It yields the protein CASRTNRGNTEAFF.

This clone was found a few times. The gene calls are TRBV6-1 and TRBJ1-6, with 8 nucleotides matching TRBD1. The CDR3 contains 14 residues. J lost 6 bases, V lost 7 bases, and 5 bases had no gene match. Per germline, CDR1 MNHNS and CDR2 SASEGT. The CDR3, as DNA: TGTGCCAGCACAGTCGGACAGGGTAATTCACCCCTCCACTTT. This sequence encodes CASTVGQGNSPLHF.

V and J are TRBV6-6 and TRBJ1-1; the match to TRBD1 covers 7 bases. The CDR3 has 12 residues. Germline V gives CDR1 MNHNY, CDR2 SVGAGI (reference sequence). After removal of 5 bases from V and 6 bases from J, the junction contained 3 bases not matched to a gene. The CDR3 loop is CASSTGTAEAFF. Written as DNA, the CDR3 is TGTGCCAGCAGTACCGGGACAGCTGAAGCTTTCTTT.

The chain links TRBV5-4 to TRBJ1-1; D is unclear. Trimming left V 0 bases short and J 0 bases short, with 6 bases between. Germline-derived CDR1 and CDR2 are SGHNT and YYREEE (reference sequence). This CDR3 is built from 14 residues. The CDR3 coding sequence is TGTGCCAGCAGCTTGGGATCTATGAACACTGAAGCTTTCTTT. This encodes CASSLGSMNTEAFF.

V and J are TRBV7-2 and TRBJ1-2, with TRBD1 matching over 7 bases. V was clipped by 1 base and J by 5 bases; unmatched bases: 4. Germline V gives CDR1 SGHTA, CDR2 FQGNSA. This CDR3 is built from 14 residues. The CDR3 region is CASSLVGQSYGYTF. Written as DNA, the CDR3 is TGTGCCAGCAGCTTAGTGGGACAGAGTTATGGCTACACCTTC.

The chain combines TRBV15 with TRBJ1-1; possibly TRBD1 for D (5 bases). This CDR3 contains 14 residues. Germline V gene data show CDR1 as LNHNV and CDR2 as YYDKDF (reference sequence). Deletions cut 1 base from V and 4 bases from J, with 10 bases between. The CDR3 spells CATSRVGLGTEAFF. The CDR3 DNA reads TGTGCCACCAGCAGAGTGGGGCTGGGCACTGAAGCTTTCTTT.

In this sample, this clone turned up a few times. The chain has TRBV6-5 and TRBJ2-5; no definite D call. This CDR3 has 14 residues. Trimming took 3 bases from V and 1 from J, leaving 9 bases between them. The V gene's germline CDR1 is MNHEY and CDR2 SVGAGI. The CDR3 coding sequence is TGTGCCAGCAGTTATTCGACTCGCCAAGAGACCCAGTACTTC. Translation gives CASSYSTRQETQYF.

This chain uses TRBV27 with TRBJ1-5; D possibly corresponds to TRBD1 (6 bases). Germline-derived CDR1 and CDR2 are MNHEY and SMNVEV (reference sequence). The CDR3 is made up of 17 amino acids. V was clipped by 3 bases and J by 0 bases, with 15 bases between them. In DNA form, the CDR3 reads TGTGCCAGCAGTTTCCTTGACCAGGGGTATAGCAATCAGCCCCAGCATTTT. This encodes CASSFLDQGYSNQPQHF.

This clone came up once. The V call is TRBV30, the J call TRBJ1-5, with 10 nucleotides matching TRBD1. The CDR3 contains 14 residues. J gave up 7 bases and V 4 bases, and 7 bases lay outside the gene matches. The germline gives CDR1 GTSNPN, CDR2 SVGIG (reference sequence). The CDR3 protein is CAWNPGQGNQPQHF. For the CDR3, the DNA is TGTGCCTGGAACCCGGGACAGGGGAACCAGCCCCAGCATTTT. Looking up the rest from reference TRBV30 and TRBJ1-5 gives the full variable domain: SQTIHQWPATLVQPVGSPLSLECTVEGTSNPNLYWYRQAAGRGLQLLFYSVGIGQISSEVPQNLSASRPQDRQFILSSKKLLLSDSGFYLCAWNPGQGNQPQHFGDGTRLSIL.

The CDR3: CASSLGAGGAETQYF. As DNA, the CDR3 is TGTGCCAGCAGCTTAGGGGCAGGGGGCGCGGAGACCCAGTACTTC. This chain uses TRBV7-9 with TRBJ2-5, with TRBD1 identical over 8 bases. The germline V gene has CDR1 SEHNR and CDR2 FQNEAQ (reference sequence). J gave up 5 bases and V 1 base, and 6 bases lay outside the gene matches. The CDR3 is made up of 15 amino acids. The full variable domain, with the rest looked up from reference TRBV7-9 and TRBJ2-5, is DTGVSQNPRHKITKRGQNVTFRCDPISEHNRLYWYRQTLGQGPEFLTYFQNEAQLEKSRLLSDRFSAERPKGSFSTLEIQRTEQGDSAMYLCASSLGAGGAETQYFGPGTRLLVL.

The chain uses TRBV5-1 and TRBJ1-1; 7 bases align to TRBD1. CDR3 length: 14 residues. The trim removed 4 bases at V and 5 bases at J, leaving 8 bases unmatched. Germline V gives CDR1 SGHRS, CDR2 YFSETQ. CDR3 DNA: TGCGCCAGCAGCCGGGGACAGATGGGGACTGAAGCTTTCTTT. As protein: CASSRGQMGTEAFF.

The V and J genes are TRBV7-8 and TRBJ1-2; D remains unclear. This CDR3 is 14 amino acids long. The V gene lost 0 bases and the J gene lost 4 bases, with 9 bases spanning the gap. Germline V CDR1 and CDR2: SGHVS, FQNEAQ. CDR3 nucleotide sequence: TGTGCCAGCAGCTTAGCGGGAGGGAGCTATGGCTACACCTTC. The encoded protein is CASSLAGGSYGYTF. Complete variable domain (other parts from reference TRBV7-8 and TRBJ1-2): GAGVSQSPRYKVAKRGQDVALRCDPISGHVSLFWYQQALGQGPEFLTYFQNEAQLDKSGLPSDRFFAERPEGSVSTLKIQRTQQEDSAVYLCASSLAGGSYGYTFGSGTRLTVV.

The chain joins TRBV5-1 to TRBJ2-3; TRBD1 is a possible D gene (6 bases). This CDR3 has 14 amino acids. In germline, CDR1 is SGHRS, CDR2 YFSETQ. V was shortened by 2 bases and J by 1 base, with 8 bases between the two germline ends. In DNA form, the CDR3 reads TGCGCCAGCAGCTTAAACAGGGGCACAGATACGCAGTATTTT. This encodes CASSLNRGTDTQYF.

This clone came up a few times. The rearrangement joins TRBV2 to TRBJ2-7, with 7 nucleotides matching TRBD1. The germline V gene has CDR1 SNHLY and CDR2 FYNNEI. Trimming cost V 7 bases and J 1 base; bases outside gene matches: 4. The CDR3 consists of 13 residues. CDR3 in DNA: TGTGCCAGCAAGGGGACAGAATCCTACGAGCAGTACTTC. Its protein is CASKGTESYEQYF.

The chain's CDR3 is CASSFRDGYTF. CDR3 sequence (DNA): TGCGCCAGCAGCTTCAGGGATGGCTACACCTTC. The rearrangement uses TRBV5-1 and TRBJ1-2; TRBD1 is a possible D gene (5 bases). The V gene's germline CDR1 is SGHRS and CDR2 YFSETQ. The CDR3 runs to 11 residues. Trimming took 2 bases from V and 6 from J, leaving 5 bases between them.

The V and J genes are TRBV7-2 and TRBJ2-2; maybe TRBD2 (6 bases). The V gene lost 1 base and the J gene lost 4 bases, with 10 bases spanning the gap. CDR1 is SGHTA, CDR2 FQGNSA, per germline. The CDR3 has 15 residues. CDR3 residues: CASSLVAGPTGELFF. CDR3 coding DNA: TGTGCCAGCAGCTTAGTGGCGGGGCCCACCGGGGAGCTGTTTTTT.

In its sample, this clone was seen a few times. This sequence joins TRBV4-3 and TRBJ1-2; 9 nucleotides match TRBD1. The V gene's germline CDR1 is LGHNA and CDR2 YSLEER. The CDR3 contains 15 residues. V was pared by 4 bases and J by 3 bases, with 6 bases of the junction left unmatched. CDR3 sequence (DNA): TGCGCCAGCAGCCCGGGGACAGGGCCCGACTATGGCTACACCTTC. Protein: CASSPGTGPDYGYTF.

This rearrangement joins TRBV27 to TRBJ1-6; possibly TRBD1 for D (5 bases). The CDR3 is 14 residues long. The germline CDR1 and CDR2 sequences are MNHEY and SMNVEV (reference sequence). V shed 6 bases and J shed 6 bases, with 12 bases lying between them. The chain's CDR3 is CASREGYSNSPLHF. The CDR3 DNA is TGTGCCAGCAGGGAGGGGTATAGTAATTCACCCCTCCACTTT.

This clone was seen more than once but under ten times. The J gene is TRBJ1-1, the V gene TRBV5-1; D not certain. V lost 5 bases and J lost 1, with 18 bases in between. The CDR3 consists of 16 residues. Germline V CDR1 and CDR2: SGHRS, YFSETQ. The CDR3 loop reads CASRRETGSANTEAFF. DNA for the CDR3: TGCGCCAGCAGACGGGAGACTGGGTCAGCGAACACTGAAGCTTTCTTT.

This sequence joins TRBV10-2 and TRBJ1-2; 11 nucleotides match TRBD1. Unmatched junction bases numbered 7, after V lost 10 bases and J lost 3 bases. This CDR3 has 14 amino acids. CDR1 WSHSY and CDR2 SAAADI come from the germline V gene. The DNA of the CDR3 is TGCGCCACCTCGGGACAGGGGGATGACTATGGCTACACCTTC. This translates into CATSGQGDDYGYTF.

A note on this clone: An end of the junction differs from the germline gene, which may be a read error. The V gene is TRBV6-1, the J gene TRBJ1-2; no definite D call. Germline assignment: CDR1 MNHNS and CDR2 SASEGT. This CDR3 comprises 14 residues. CDR3 amino acids: CASTPTRYTYGYTF. Written as DNA, the CDR3 is TGTGCTAGCACTCCTACTAGGTATACCTATGGCTACACCTTC.

The V and J genes are TRBV5-1 and TRBJ1-2; 8 positions agree with TRBD1. V shed 4 bases, J shed 7 bases, and the junction held 12 bases outside the gene matches. This CDR3 contains 15 residues. CDR1 is SGHRS and CDR2 is YFSETQ in the germline V gene. Here the CDR3 reads CASSPQTGVGTGYTF. CDR3 sequence (DNA): TGCGCCAGCAGCCCCCAGACAGGGGTAGGCACTGGCTACACCTTC.

This rearrangement joins TRBV29-1 to TRBJ2-7; the match to TRBD1 covers 8 bases. This CDR3 spans 15 amino acids. The V and J ends lost 5 bases and 0 bases, in that order; junction bases with no gene match: 9. Looked up from germline, CDR1 is SQVTM and CDR2 is ANQGSEA. CDR3: CSVRIGTGSSYEQYF. CDR3 nucleotides: TGCAGCGTTAGGATTGGGACAGGATCCTCCTACGAGCAGTACTTC.